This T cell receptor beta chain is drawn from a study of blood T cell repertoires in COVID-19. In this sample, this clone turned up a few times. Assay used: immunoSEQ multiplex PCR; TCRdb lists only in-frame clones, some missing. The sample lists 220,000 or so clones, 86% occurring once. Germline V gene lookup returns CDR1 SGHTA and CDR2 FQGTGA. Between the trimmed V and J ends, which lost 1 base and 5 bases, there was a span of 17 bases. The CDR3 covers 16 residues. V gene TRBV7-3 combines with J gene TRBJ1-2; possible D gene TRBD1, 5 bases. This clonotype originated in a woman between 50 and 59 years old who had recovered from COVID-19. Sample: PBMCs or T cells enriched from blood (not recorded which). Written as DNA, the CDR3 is TGTGCCAGCAGCTTAATCGGCGGGGACCTTTGGTATGGCTACACCTTC. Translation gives CASSLIGGDLWYGYTF.